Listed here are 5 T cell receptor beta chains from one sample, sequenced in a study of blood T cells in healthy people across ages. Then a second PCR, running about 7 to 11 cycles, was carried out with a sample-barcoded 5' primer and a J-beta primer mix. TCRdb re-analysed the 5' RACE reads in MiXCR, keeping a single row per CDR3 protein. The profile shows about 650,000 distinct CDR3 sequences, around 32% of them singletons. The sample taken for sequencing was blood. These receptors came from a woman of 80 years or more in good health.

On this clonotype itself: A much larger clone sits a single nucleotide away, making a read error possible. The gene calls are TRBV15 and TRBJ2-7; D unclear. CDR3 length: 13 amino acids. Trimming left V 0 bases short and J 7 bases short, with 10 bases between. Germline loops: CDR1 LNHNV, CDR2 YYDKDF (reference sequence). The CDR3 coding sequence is TGTGCCACCAGCAGAGATAATGGGGATGAGCAGTACTTC. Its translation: CATSRDNGDEQYF.

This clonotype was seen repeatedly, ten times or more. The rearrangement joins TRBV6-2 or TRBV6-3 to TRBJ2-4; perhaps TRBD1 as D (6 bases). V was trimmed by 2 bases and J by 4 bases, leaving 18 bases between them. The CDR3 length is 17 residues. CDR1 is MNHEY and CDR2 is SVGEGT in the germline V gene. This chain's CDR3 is CASSYGGRGRTKNIQYF. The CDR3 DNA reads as TGTGCCAGCAGTTACGGAGGCAGGGGCCGTACAAAAAACATTCAGTACTTC.

The CDR3 here is CASSYSGANNEQFF. The CDR3 coding sequence is TGTGCCAGCAGTTACTCGGGCGCGAACAATGAGCAGTTCTTC. The chain couples TRBV12-3 or TRBV12-4 to TRBJ2-1, with D unresolved. The CDR3 spans 14 residues. The V gene lost 4 bases and the J gene lost 5 bases, with 12 bases spanning the gap.

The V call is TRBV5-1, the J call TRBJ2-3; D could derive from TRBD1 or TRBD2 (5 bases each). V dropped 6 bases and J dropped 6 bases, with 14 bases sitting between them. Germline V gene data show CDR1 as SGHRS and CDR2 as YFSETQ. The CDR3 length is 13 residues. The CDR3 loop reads CASTLGTTDTQYF. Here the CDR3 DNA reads TGCGCCAGCACCCTTGGGACGACCGATACGCAGTATTTT.

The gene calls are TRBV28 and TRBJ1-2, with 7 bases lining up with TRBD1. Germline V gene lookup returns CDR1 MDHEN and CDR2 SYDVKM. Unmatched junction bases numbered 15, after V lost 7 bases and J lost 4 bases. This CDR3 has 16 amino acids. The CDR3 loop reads CASTSGGRQGLYGYTF. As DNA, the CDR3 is TGTGCCAGCACATCGGGAGGGAGACAGGGACTCTATGGCTACACCTTC.